This is a list of T cell receptor beta chains from one sample in a study of spatial heterogeneity in lung cancer. A single record per CDR3 protein comes from TCRdb applying MiXCR to the 5' RACE reads. The table lists tens of thousands of distinct CDR3 sequences, about 5.8% of them singletons, with around a tenth in the top ten. The sample consisted of PBMCs, taken at surgery. The receptors shown here come from a male donor with early-stage non-small cell lung cancer. Both conserved end residues are trimmed from each CDR3. D genes are given only for firm matches.

D	V	J	CDR3
.	TRBV5-1	TRBJ2-5	ASSVTGTGGVQETQY
TRBD1	TRBV28	TRBJ2-4	ASSTRDRGNIQY
.	TRBV12-3/TRBV12-4	TRBJ2-3	ASRRGSDTQY
TRBD1	TRBV2	TRBJ2-7	ASRRRGQGFAEQY
.	TRBV6-2/TRBV6-3	TRBJ2-7	ASSYQGPWSEQY
.	TRBV11-3	TRBJ2-5	ASSLNPSETQY
.	TRBV29-1	TRBJ1-4	SAGGSGNEKLF
.	TRBV4-2	TRBJ2-5	ASSQTLAKETQY
.	TRBV27	TRBJ2-2	ASTPGQADTGELF
TRBD2	TRBV9	TRBJ2-3	ASSVAGGRTDTQY
.	TRBV24-1	TRBJ1-1	ATSDGAGIHTEAF
.	TRBV10-3	TRBJ2-7	ATGRESYEQY
TRBD1	TRBV6-5	TRBJ1-2	ASSYVRTGGGYGYT
.	TRBV3-1	TRBJ2-3	ASSQEPGDTDTQY
TRBD1	TRBV7-3	TRBJ1-5	AGNGTGQDNQPQH
.	TRBV6-2/TRBV6-3	TRBJ1-4	ATARFTNEKLF
TRBD1	TRBV7-9	TRBJ1-6	ASSFAGQGSSPLH
.	TRBV2	TRBJ1-5	ASSERLTRNQPQH
.	TRBV10-1	TRBJ1-2	ASSESGTPRNYGYT
.	TRBV29-1	TRBJ1-1	SVEGGNTEAF
.	TRBV3-1	TRBJ1-5	ASSQMANQPQH
.	TRBV7-2	TRBJ2-7	ASSPEVRWSSYEQY
TRBD1	TRBV6-5	TRBJ1-6	ASSYGDRLINSPLH
TRBD1	TRBV24-1	TRBJ1-5	AAGQGGLDQPQH
TRBD2	TRBV9	TRBJ2-2	ASSPQGLAGITGELF
.	TRBV12-3/TRBV12-4	TRBJ2-1	ASSLEQGVYNEQF
.	TRBV5-5	TRBJ1-1	ASSLPRANTEAF
TRBD2	TRBV20-1	TRBJ2-1	SARRLAGGVHEQF
TRBD2	TRBV5-1	TRBJ2-3	ASSWRTSSDTQY
.	TRBV12-3/TRBV12-4	TRBJ2-7	ASSRTDSYEQY
.	TRBV5-4	TRBJ2-5	ASSLAGVGETQY
.	TRBV19	TRBJ2-7	ASRKNWGANEQY
TRBD2	TRBV24-1	TRBJ2-3	ATSDLTHLAGGRDTQY
.	TRBV11-3	TRBJ2-2	ARRKGEKNGELF
TRBD1	TRBV20-1	TRBJ2-3	SARGDRGSTDTQY
.	TRBV9	TRBJ1-3	ASSVDARKGNTIY
.	TRBV5-1	TRBJ2-1	ASSLAGGDSYNEQF
.	TRBV6-1	TRBJ1-5	ASSDQPQH
TRBD1	TRBV3-1	TRBJ1-2	ASSRGQGDGYT
TRBD1	TRBV10-3	TRBJ2-1	AISGGQGGSSEQF
.	TRBV11-2	TRBJ2-3	ASSSAGGSTDTQY
TRBD1	TRBV10-3	TRBJ1-5	AIRQGYNQPQH
.	TRBV6-5	TRBJ1-1	ASRQGRAEAF
.	TRBV7-9	TRBJ2-6	ASRHPGRRDSGANVLT
TRBD1	TRBV2	TRBJ1-5	ASMSGTGYQPQH
.	TRBV6-1	TRBJ1-2	ASSEGTAIYGYT
.	TRBV3-1	TRBJ2-3	ASSQLTADTQY
.	TRBV6-5	TRBJ2-1	ASSPLPDSYNEQF
.	TRBV20-1	TRBJ1-1	SASFTGRTEAF
.	TRBV10-3	TRBJ2-7	AISTTAGYEQY
TRBD1	TRBV12-3/TRBV12-4	TRBJ1-1	ASSYPQGTNTEAF
TRBD1	TRBV7-3	TRBJ2-2	ASSAWGQLNTGELF
.	TRBV5-1	TRBJ1-6	ASSLWGAENSPLH